The T cell receptor (beta chain) under discussion was sequenced for a study of identical twins listed by TCRdb under 2016. At the level of the whole study: To test whether fetal clonotypes persist, the study used deep sequencing on TCR alpha and beta repertoires from monozygotic twins, unrelated adults of various ages, and cord blood. Replicate twin experiments were performed at different times using different library preparation protocols to rule out contamination.

Every donor in the study was a healthy Caucasian. The twin cohort consisted of three pairs of female monozygotic twins, all aged roughly 18 to 30 years. Positive isolation kits from Invitrogen were used to isolate CD4+ and CD8+ T cell populations. In regard to this clonotype: Its recognized antigen is unknown. It has no much larger one-base neighbor in the sample; base qualities were not kept.

The investigation overall reported the following: Invariant T cells such as MAIT and iNKT could partly confound zero-insertion analyses, although diverse VJ usage argued against such confounding for most clonotypes. Abundant cord blood beta clonotypes had fewer insertions, young adult naive repertoires showed a similar but weaker trend, and memory repertoires showed no such trend. Recombination models systematically underestimated out-of-frame TCR alpha sharing in monozygotic twins but agreed with sharing between unrelated individuals. The excess sharing between twins in beta out-of-frame sequences was weaker because fewer shared sequences reduced the signal-to-noise ratio. Because the same donors could not be followed over many years, the conclusions relied on cross-sectional statistical analysis. Compared with coincidental sharing between unrelated individuals, an excess of low generation-probability sequences was observed among out-of-frame TCR alpha sequences shared between twins.

Library preparation used 5' RACE. TCRdb shows the sequencer as Illumina HiSeq 2000. Template switching introduced a universal primer binding site; the final cDNA contained a unique molecular identifier, enabling accurate counting of TCR cDNA molecules. First-strand cDNA for TCR alpha and beta chains was synthesized from specific primers in the conserved constant-segment region. To control for contamination, every cDNA library was double barcoded, receiving both a SMART-Mk sample barcode and Illumina barcodes. Two successive PCR steps introduced TruSeq adapter sequences along with Illumina sample barcodes. The TCR alpha and beta cDNA libraries were sequenced on the Illumina HiSeq platform using custom primers. In the source study's methods: MiGEC processed the raw reads to extract unique molecular identifiers, while MiXCR was used to determine the CDR3 positions. For each individual, recombination models were inferred using an EM algorithm with the repgenHMM and IGoR tools. Shared clonotype analysis was performed with the tcR package in R, normalizing sharing by the product of cloneset sizes. To study raw recombination free of thymic and clonal selection effects, out-of-frame nonproductive sequences were analyzed. TCRdb reanalyzed the raw reads on its own, using fastp at Q25 for trimming and MiXCR for clone calling, and kept in-frame beta chains. Each entry is one CDR3 protein sequence, shown with its most common DNA and genes. Clone size and V and J calls follow TCRdb, not the original study. Within this sample are 450,000 to 650,000 distinct CDR3 sequences, with around 15% of them counted one time only. 0.44% of the sample belongs to the ten largest clones.

The CDR3, cysteine through phenylalanine, is 14 amino acids long. Only the CDR3 part of the read is kept: 42 bases, read in frame from the first base. These data were also reused for a study on yellow fever vaccine responses in identical twins. That second report states: According to the authors, the vaccine-induced T cell response in identical twins seemed to be partly convergent and partly specific to each individual. In the study, vaccine-responding T cell clones were precisely tracked in identical twins.

Sequenced: CD4+ T cells sorted from blood. Rearrangement joined TRBV21-1 to TRBJ2-1; no DNA check was done on the table's D call, TRBD2. TRBV21-1 has pseudogene status. The receptor was isolated from a woman under 30 in good health. The CDR3 in this case is CASSNFPVSNEQFF. The DNA sequence reads TGTGCCAGCAGCAATTTCCCCGTTAGCAATGAGCAGTTCTTC.